This TCR beta chain was identified during a study of cytomegalovirus exposure and HLA in healthy donors. The CDR3 is made up of 16 amino acids. V lost 5 bases to trimming and J lost 3 bases, with 19 bases between them. Per the germline V gene, CDR1 is SEHNR and CDR2 is FQNEAQ (reference sequence). PCR employed 60 Vbeta and 13 Jbeta primers. This table comes from immunoSEQ multiplex PCR, and its TCRdb copy is limited to in-frame clones, with some not included. The table lists around 110,000 clones, just over 65% of them singletons. The clonotype comes from a man aged 18 to 29 in good health and CMV-seronegative. This sequence joins TRBV7-9 and TRBJ2-5, with D maybe TRBD2 (5 bases). Source material: PBMCs. DNA for the CDR3: TGTGCCAGCAGCCCCCGTGTGTCGGGGATTGAAGAGACCCAGTACTTC. Translated, it gives CASSPRVSGIEETQYF.